The 20 T cell receptor beta chains listed next were all sequenced from one sample in a study of blood T cell repertoires in COVID-19. Libraries were prepared by immunoSEQ multiplex PCR; TCRdb keeps only in-frame clonotypes and omits some of them. The data contain 250,000 to 300,000 clones, 90% to 95% of them singletons. Sequencing was done on a sample of PBMCs or T cells enriched from blood (not recorded which). The receptor source for this set is a human donor in a cohort exposed to, infected with or recovered from COVID-19 (not recorded which). The donor label of this sample is uncertain.

The chain recombines TRBV19 with TRBJ1-4, with D possibly being TRBD1 (6 bases). CDR1 is LNHDA and CDR2 is SQIVND in the germline V gene (reference sequence). The CDR3 covers 15 residues. Trimming shortened V by 6 bases and J by 7 bases, and 18 bases separated the two germline ends. CDR3 in DNA: TGTGCCAGTAGCCCACTACAGGGAAAATCTGAAAAACTGTTTTTT. It specifies CASSPLQGKSEKLFF.

The chain joins TRBV5-1 to TRBJ1-6, with D hard to call. This CDR3 has 15 amino acids. With 0 bases removed from V and 8 bases from J, the gap between germline ends came to 12 bases. The germline V gene encodes CDR1 SGHRS and CDR2 YFSETQ. The CDR3: CASSLAGVAYSPLHF. CDR3 DNA sequence: TGCGCCAGCAGCTTGGCTGGGGTAGCGTATTCACCCCTCCACTTT.

The rearrangement uses TRBV10-3 and TRBJ1-3; TRBD1 might be the D (5 bases). V dropped 3 bases and J dropped 0 bases, with 12 bases sitting between them. This CDR3 contains 16 residues. Germline loops: CDR1 ENHRY, CDR2 SYGVKD. The CDR3 sequence is CAISESGGLSGNTIYF. CDR3 DNA: TGTGCCATCAGTGAATCGGGGGGTCTCTCTGGAAACACCATATATTTT.

This chain joins TRBV6-2 or TRBV6-3 and TRBJ2-6; D is perhaps TRBD1 (5 bases). The CDR3 length is 15 residues. Germline CDR1 reads MNHEY; CDR2 reads SVGEGT. V was clipped by 2 bases and J by 2 bases, with 7 bases between them. The CDR3 nucleotides are TGTGCCAGCAGTTACGAGACAGCTGGGGCCAACGTCCTGACTTTC. Protein product: CASSYETAGANVLTF.

The chain recombines TRBV7-9 with TRBJ2-5, with 10 nucleotides matching TRBD2. The CDR3 loop spans 15 amino acids. Germline trimming cut 5 bases from V and 3 bases from J; bases unmatched to any gene: 6. CDR1 and CDR2 (germline): SEHNR, FQNEAQ (reference sequence). The CDR3 region is CASSAGAGGKETQYF. In nucleotides, the CDR3 is TGTGCCAGCAGCGCTGGAGCGGGGGGGAAAGAGACCCAGTACTTC.

V gene TRBV2 combines with J gene TRBJ1-6; TRBD1 aligns across 8 bases. The CDR3 length is 15 residues. The junction had 6 bases not matched to a gene; V was cut back by 4 bases and J by 7 bases. Germline V gives CDR1 SNHLY, CDR2 FYNNEI. The chain's CDR3 is CASSVAGGWNSPLHF. Here the CDR3 DNA reads TGTGCCAGCAGTGTGGCAGGGGGCTGGAATTCACCCCTCCACTTT.

This rearrangement joins TRBV5-4 to TRBJ2-5, with D unclear. The CDR3 is made up of 14 amino acids. Germline-derived CDR1 and CDR2 are SGHNT and YYREEE (reference sequence). Trimming took 0 bases from V and 5 from J, leaving 11 bases between them. The CDR3 region has the DNA TGTGCCAGCAGCTTGGGTACGGAACAGGAGACCCAGTACTTC. Translation: CASSLGTEQETQYF. Full variable domain (remainder filled in from reference TRBV5-4 and TRBJ2-5): ETGVTQSPTHLIKTRGQQVTLRCSSQSGHNTVSWYQQALGQGPQFIFQYYREEENGRGNFPPRFSGLQFPNYSSELNVNALELDDSALYLCASSLGTEQETQYFGPGTRLLVL.

The rearrangement links TRBV7-9 to TRBJ2-2; TRBD1 is a possible D gene (6 bases). V lost 2 bases and J 4 bases, leaving 8 bases between the germline ends. The CDR3 sequence is 14 residues long. Germline-derived CDR1 and CDR2 are SEHNR and FQNEAQ (reference sequence). Written as DNA, the CDR3 is TGTGCCAGCAGCTTAAGAGGGGGCACCGGGGAGCTGTTTTTT. Protein product: CASSLRGGTGELFF.

This clone was seen a handful of times. The V and J genes are TRBV15 and TRBJ1-5, with TRBD1 as a possible D gene (5 bases). Germline V gives CDR1 LNHNV, CDR2 YYDKDF (reference sequence). The ends were cut back, 4 bases at V and 4 bases at J, with 8 bases in the middle. This CDR3 is built from 13 residues. The CDR3 loop is CATSTDSNQPQHF. The CDR3 DNA is TGTGCCACCAGCACCGACAGTAATCAGCCCCAGCATTTT. The full variable domain, its missing parts supplied by reference TRBV15 and TRBJ1-5, is DAMVIQNPRYQVTQFGKPVTLSCSQTLNHNVMYWYQQKSSQAPKLLFHYYDKDFNNEADTPDNFQSRRPNTSFCFLDIRSPGLGDTAMYLCATSTDSNQPQHFGDGTRLSIL.

The V gene is TRBV7-2, the J gene TRBJ2-4; D call uncertain. CDR3 length equals 16 residues. Germline V gene lookup returns CDR1 SGHTA and CDR2 FQGNSA. V was cut by 5 bases and J by 0 bases, with 14 bases left in between. The CDR3 loop reads CASSPRVTSAKNIQYF. The CDR3 DNA is TGTGCCAGCAGCCCCCGCGTAACCTCAGCCAAAAACATTCAGTACTTC.

The chain is built from TRBV10-1 and TRBJ2-7; tentatively, D is TRBD1 (5 bases). V lost 8 bases and J lost 5, with 19 bases in between. The CDR3 contains 14 residues. In germline, CDR1 is WNHNN, CDR2 SYGVQD (reference sequence). The CDR3 reads CASPLPGRAHEQYF. The CDR3 DNA reads as TGCGCCAGCCCTCTTCCGGGCAGGGCCCACGAGCAGTACTTC.

This rearrangement joins TRBV2 to TRBJ1-5; TRBD1 matches at 7 bases. Germline values: CDR1 SNHLY, CDR2 FYNNEI. J lost 6 bases, V lost 5 bases, and 7 bases had no gene match. CDR3 length equals 14 residues. CDR3 nucleotides: TGTGCCAGCAGTCGAGACAGGGATAGTCAGCCCCAGCATTTT. Its protein is CASSRDRDSQPQHF. Full variable domain (missing parts from reference TRBV2 and TRBJ1-5): EPEVTQTPSHQVTQMGQEVILRCVPISNHLYFYWYRQILGQKVEFLVSFYNNEISEKSEIFDDQFSVERPDGSNFTLKIRSTKLEDSAMYFCASSRDRDSQPQHFGDGTRLSIL.

The chain links TRBV6-5 to TRBJ2-3; D is undetermined. Deletions cut 5 bases from V and 5 bases from J, with 5 bases between. CDR3 size: 11 residues. CDR1 and CDR2 from the germline V gene are MNHEY and SVGAGI. In nucleotides, the CDR3 is TGTGCCAGCAGTCCCTTAGATACGCAGTATTTT. It is translated as CASSPLDTQYF.

The chain couples TRBV30 to TRBJ2-7; TRBD1 matches at 10 bases. Per the germline V gene, CDR1 is GTSNPN and CDR2 is SVGIG (reference sequence). The CDR3 loop spans 15 amino acids. V was clipped by 0 bases and J by 4 bases; unmatched bases: 6. For the CDR3, the DNA is TGTGCCTGGAGTGTACCCGGGGACAGGGGTTACGAGCAGTACTTC. Translated, it gives CAWSVPGDRGYEQYF.

The V and J genes are TRBV6-5 and TRBJ1-1, with D possibly matching TRBD1 (6 bases). V was shortened by 8 bases and J by 1 base, with 14 bases between the two germline ends. CDR1 is MNHEY, CDR2 SVGAGI, per germline. This CDR3 comprises 14 residues. The CDR3 loop reads CASDLGGGNTEAFF. In nucleotides, the CDR3 is TGTGCCAGCGACTTGGGAGGGGGGAACACTGAAGCTTTCTTT.

The rearrangement uses TRBV15 and TRBJ2-2, with TRBD1 as a possible D gene (5 bases). V lost 3 bases, J lost 7 bases, and 15 bases lay in between. Germline values: CDR1 LNHNV, CDR2 YYDKDF (reference sequence). The CDR3 extends over 15 amino acids. The CDR3 here is CATSRGFRVGGELFF. DNA for the CDR3: TGTGCCACCAGCAGGGGTTTCAGGGTTGGCGGGGAGCTGTTTTTT.

In DNA, the CDR3 is TGCGCCAGCAGACTCACGGGGAACACTGAAGCTTTCTTT. It is translated as CASRLTGNTEAFF. The V and J genes are TRBV4-1 and TRBJ1-1, with no clear D. V was pared by 6 bases and J by 1 base, with 9 bases between. Germline V gives CDR1 MGHRA, CDR2 YSYEKL. This CDR3 is 13 amino acids long.

The chain combines TRBV19 with TRBJ2-7, with TRBD1 matching 10 bases. The length of the CDR3 is 14 residues. J was trimmed by 6 bases and V by 3 bases; bases with no gene match: 5. Germline values: CDR1 LNHDA, CDR2 SQIVND (reference sequence). The CDR3: CASSIRGQGSEQYF. CDR3 nucleotides: TGTGCCAGTAGTATTAGGGGACAGGGGAGCGAGCAGTACTTC.

The CDR3: CASSLDGTAYGYTF. CDR3 DNA: TGTGCCAGCAGCTTGGATGGGACAGCCTATGGCTACACCTTC. The rearrangement links TRBV5-6 to TRBJ1-2; TRBD1 agrees at 7 bases. CDR1 SGHDT and CDR2 YYEEEE come from the germline V gene. After removal of 0 bases from V and 4 bases from J, the junction contained 3 bases not matched to a gene. CDR3 length equals 14 residues.

V gene TRBV7-3 combines with J gene TRBJ1-1; TRBD1 matches 8 bases. CDR3 length equals 14 residues. Germline CDR1 and CDR2: SGHTA and FQGTGA. Germline trimming cut 5 bases from V and 6 bases from J; bases unmatched to any gene: 8. The chain's CDR3 is CASSLQGDGAEAFF. The DNA of the CDR3 is TGTGCCAGCAGCCTACAGGGGGACGGCGCTGAAGCTTTCTTT.